These 14 T cell receptor beta chains came from one sample sequenced in a study of beta chain features in type 1 diabetes. Study-wide results and caveats: Shortening that was moderate but significant affected the TCRB CDR3s of Type 1 diabetes patients in all four CD4+ subsets.

Their specific antigens are unknown. Expressed TCRB transcripts were sequenced because the entire RNA isolate underwent reverse transcription. Assay: immunoSEQ multiplex PCR; the TCRdb copy retains only in-frame clones and omits some. This sample has approximately 250,000 clones; roughly a tenth occur once, and the top ten carry about 0.018%. Source material: naive CD4+ T cells from blood. The receptors derive from a man under 40 with type 1 diabetes.

The chain links TRBV18 to TRBJ2-3; 9 bases line up with TRBD1. Germline V gene data show CDR1 as KGHSH and CDR2 as LQKENI. The junction had 6 bases not matched to a gene; V was cut back by 4 bases and J by 4 bases. The length of the CDR3 is 15 residues. CDR3: CASSLTGGEADTQYF. In DNA, the CDR3 is TGTGCCAGCTCACTCACAGGGGGCGAGGCAGATACGCAGTATTTT.

J is TRBJ2-3 and V is TRBV19, with D possibly being TRBD2 (6 bases). The germline V and J ends were trimmed by 1 base and 2 bases, with 10 bases remaining between them. Germline V CDR1 and CDR2: LNHDA, SQIVND (reference sequence). The CDR3 is 15 amino acids. CDR3 DNA: TGTGCCAGTAGTATAGGGGAGGCCACCACAGATACGCAGTATTTT. The encoded protein is CASSIGEATTDTQYF. The complete variable domain, with remaining parts taken from reference TRBV19 and TRBJ2-3, reads DGGITQSPKYLFRKEGQNVTLSCEQNLNHDAMYWYRQDPGQGLRLIYYSQIVNDFQKGDIAEGYSVSREKKESFPLTVTSAQKNPTAFYLCASSIGEATTDTQYFGPGTRLTVL.

The V gene is TRBV18, the J gene TRBJ1-2; possibly TRBD1 for D (5 bases). V lost 4 bases and J 8 bases, leaving 11 bases between the germline ends. Germline V gives CDR1 KGHSH, CDR2 LQKENI. This CDR3 is built from 12 residues. CDR3 DNA sequence: TGTGCCAGCTCACTAGACAGATTCGGCTACACCTTC. Translating gives CASSLDRFGYTF.

The V and J genes are TRBV9 and TRBJ2-7; no clear D gene. V was cut by 0 bases and J by 3 bases, with 10 bases left in between. Germline V gene lookup returns CDR1 SGDLS and CDR2 YYNGEE. The CDR3 has 14 amino acids. Written as DNA, the CDR3 is TGTGCCAGCAGCGTAGATCCACGGGTCTACGAGCAGTACTTC. Translated: CASSVDPRVYEQYF.

This chain uses TRBV5-1 with TRBJ2-1, with 8 nucleotides matching TRBD1. The germline CDR1 and CDR2 sequences are SGHRS and YFSETQ. Trimming cost V 2 bases and J 10 bases; bases outside gene matches: 5. This CDR3 region has 13 residues. The chain's CDR3 is CASSFGQGTEQFF. The CDR3 bases are TGCGCCAGCAGCTTCGGACAGGGTACGGAGCAGTTCTTC.

V and J are TRBV28 and TRBJ1-5, with D unresolved. CDR3 size: 13 residues. Deletions cut 3 bases from V and 0 bases from J, with 3 bases between. Germline V lookup: CDR1 MDHEN, CDR2 SYDVKM. The CDR3 DNA follows: TGTGCCAGCAGTTTTAATAGCAATCAGCCCCAGCATTTT. It yields the protein CASSFNSNQPQHF.

The chain joins TRBV7-3 to TRBJ1-1, with no clear D. From germline, CDR1 is SGHTA and CDR2 FQGTGA. The CDR3 contains 13 residues. V was shortened by 3 bases and J by 3 bases, with 8 bases between the two germline ends. The CDR3 bases are TGTGCCAGCAGCTTTACCCGCGACACTGAAGCTTTCTTT. Translating gives CASSFTRDTEAFF.

A few counts support this clone. V and J are TRBV4-2 and TRBJ2-5; a weak D match, TRBD1 (7 bases). This CDR3 is built from 16 residues. The V gene's germline CDR1 is LGHNA and CDR2 YNFKEQ. V dropped 2 bases and J dropped 0 bases, with 13 bases sitting between them. The CDR3 protein is CASSQLAGGYQETQYF. CDR3 DNA sequence: TGTGCCAGCAGCCAACTCGCAGGGGGGTACCAAGAGACCCAGTACTTC.

There are a few counts of this clone. The chain is built from TRBV19 and TRBJ1-2; the D gene is possibly TRBD1 (6 bases). V gave up 4 bases and J gave up 3 bases, with 12 bases separating them. This CDR3 is 14 amino acids long. Germline loops: CDR1 LNHDA, CDR2 SQIVND (reference sequence). CDR3 residues: CASSRTAEDYGYTF. The CDR3 DNA is TGTGCCAGTAGTAGGACAGCCGAGGACTATGGCTACACCTTC.

V usage is TRBV5-1 and J usage is TRBJ1-4; 8 bases are shared with TRBD1. CDR1 and CDR2 (germline): SGHRS, YFSETQ. The CDR3 is 14 amino acids. V lost 0 bases, J lost 10 bases, and 5 bases stayed unmatched. DNA of the CDR3: TGCGCCAGCAGCTTGGCCGACAGGGGCCGAAAACTGTTTTTT. Protein: CASSLADRGRKLFF.

This clone has a handful of counts. The rearrangement joins TRBV9 to TRBJ1-2, with 7 bases fitting TRBD1. Unmatched junction bases numbered 3, after V lost 6 bases and J lost 4 bases. The CDR3 spans 12 residues. The germline V gene encodes CDR1 SGDLS and CDR2 YYNGEE. The CDR3 coding sequence is TGTGCCAGCACCACAGGGGCCTATGGCTACACCTTC. This gives the protein CASTTGAYGYTF.

V usage is TRBV5-1 and J usage is TRBJ1-1, with D perhaps TRBD1 (6 bases). CDR3 length: 14 amino acids. The germline gives CDR1 SGHRS, CDR2 YFSETQ. V was clipped by 4 bases and J by 1 base, with 11 bases between them. The CDR3 loop is CASSPGQSNTEAFF. The CDR3 nucleotides are TGCGCCAGCAGCCCAGGACAGTCGAACACTGAAGCTTTCTTT.

This sequence joins TRBV18 and TRBJ2-1, with TRBD2 matching 12 bases. This CDR3 comprises 16 residues. Germline CDR1 is KGHSH and CDR2 is LQKENI. The J segment lost 3 bases and the V segment lost 3 bases, leaving 3 bases of the junction unmatched. CDR3 amino acids: CASSPRLAGDYNEQFF. The CDR3 DNA reads TGTGCCAGCTCACCCCGACTAGCGGGGGACTACAATGAGCAGTTCTTC. The full variable domain, in which reference TRBV18 and TRBJ2-1 provide the parts outside the CDR3, is NAGVMQNPRHLVRRRGQEARLRCSPMKGHSHVYWYRQLPEEGLKFMVYLQKENIIDESGMPKERFSAEFPKEGPSILRIQQVVRGDSAAYFCASSPRLAGDYNEQFFGPGTRLTVL.

This clone was recorded a few times. The identical CDR3 is also encoded by other nucleotide sequences in the sample. The rearrangement uses TRBV7-3 and TRBJ2-5, with a tentative D call TRBD1 (7 bases). This CDR3 comprises 14 residues. V was pared by 3 bases and J by 5 bases, with 13 bases between. Germline lookup yields CDR1 SGHTA and CDR2 FQGTGA. The CDR3 spells CASSFQGGQETQYF. CDR3 DNA sequence: TGTGCCAGCAGCTTTCAGGGGGGACAGGAGACCCAGTACTTC.